Reported below is one T cell receptor (beta chain). This clonotype has more than one count but fewer than ten. Its antigen is currently not known. Per-nucleotide qualities are absent, and no much larger clonotype sits a single base away. Library preparation was by PCR. Sequencing instrument: Illumina HiSeq 2500. Unique molecular identifiers were incorporated into TCR beta cDNA libraries to reduce PCR and sequencing biases. Roughly 500,000 cDNA molecules were obtained per 1 to 10 million input T cells, so each molecule approximated one T cell. The patient libraries were prepared and sequenced with the same protocol used for the earlier healthy control dataset. Within a given batch, samples were prepared together, multiplexed and sequenced on the same HiSeq lane. The original pipeline was this. MIGEC handled the raw barcoded reads, throwing out single-read molecular identifier groups before consensus assembly and CDR3 extraction. Clonotype tables were post-analysed with VDJtools, and diversity was normalized by down-sampling all datasets to the smallest sample size. To correct batch-related cross-sample contamination, repertoire overlap clustering matched CDR3 amino acid sequences but not nucleotide sequences. The public sequencing data were trimmed at Q25 with fastp and processed into clonotypes with MiXCR by TCRdb, which kept only in-frame beta chains. Rows are combined by CDR3 protein, so each entry shows the most common genes and DNA. TCRdb, rather than the study authors, made the V and J calls. Present in this sample are about 820,000 distinct CDR3 sequences, approximately 53% of which were seen just once. The ten largest clones represent about 4.8% of the sample.

TCR beta repertoires were profiled from peripheral blood of 10 to 15 young patients with multiple sclerosis to demonstrate the VDJtools post-analysis software. The patients with multiple sclerosis were children and adolescents between 6 and 15 years of age. These data are taken from a study of post-analysis software for immune sequencing data (dated by TCRdb to between 2015 and 2016). In terms of the full investigation: Recorded disease courses included relapsing-remitting, secondary progressive and progressive-relapsing multiple sclerosis, with some patients lacking subtype annotation. The multiple sclerosis patient repertoires were compared with approximately 11 previously published healthy control repertoires from donors aged roughly 6 to 25 years. A subset of samples was prepared in parallel using single-end sample barcoding, then pooled and co-amplified after Illumina adapter ligation.

What the authors observed across the whole study: Compared with controls, multiple sclerosis patients had significantly lower normalized Chao1 diversity, a finding suggesting substantial peripheral T-cell clonal expansion. Patients showed significantly higher frequencies than controls for a handful of TRBV segments, among them TRBV5-6, TRBV5-1 and TRBV20-1. Strong co-clustering of samples prepared in the same batch was shown by direct clustering with F measure, prompting a batch-effect correction. The control group was slightly older than the multiple sclerosis patient group.

V is trimmed back by 3 bases and J by 7 bases, and the junction contains 9 bases that no gene match accounts for. Including the terminal cysteine and phenylalanine, the CDR3 comprises 13 residues. This entry keeps only the CDR3 DNA: 39 bases, framed from base 1. The germline V gene supplies CDR1 SQVTM and CDR2 ANQGSEA. The chain joins TRBV29-1 to TRBJ2-7, with 7 middle bases fitting TRBD2. This receptor was identified in a girl aged 10-17 years with multiple sclerosis. Material: blood. The CDR3 region: CSVEAAGEREQYF. The DNA sequence is TGCAGCGTTGAGGCGGCGGGGGAGCGGGAGCAGTACTTC.